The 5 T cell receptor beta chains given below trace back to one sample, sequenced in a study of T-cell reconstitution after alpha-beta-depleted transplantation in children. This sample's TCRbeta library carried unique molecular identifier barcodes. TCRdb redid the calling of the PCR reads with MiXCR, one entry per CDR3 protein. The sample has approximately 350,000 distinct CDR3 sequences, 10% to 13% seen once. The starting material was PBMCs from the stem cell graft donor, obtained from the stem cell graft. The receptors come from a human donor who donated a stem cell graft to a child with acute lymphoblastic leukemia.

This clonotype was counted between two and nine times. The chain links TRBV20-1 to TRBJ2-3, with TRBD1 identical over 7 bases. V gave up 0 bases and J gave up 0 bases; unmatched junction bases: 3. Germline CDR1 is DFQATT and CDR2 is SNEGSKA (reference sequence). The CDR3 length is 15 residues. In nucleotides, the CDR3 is TGCAGTGCTAGAGATGAACAGGGGAGCACAGATACGCAGTATTTT. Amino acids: CSARDEQGSTDTQYF.

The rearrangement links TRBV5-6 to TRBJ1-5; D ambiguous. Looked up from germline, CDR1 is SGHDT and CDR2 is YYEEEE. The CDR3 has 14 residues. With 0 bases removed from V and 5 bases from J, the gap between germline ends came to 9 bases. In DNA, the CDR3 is TGTGCCAGCAGCTTGGCGACGTCCGATCAGCCCCAGCATTTT. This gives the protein CASSLATSDQPQHF.

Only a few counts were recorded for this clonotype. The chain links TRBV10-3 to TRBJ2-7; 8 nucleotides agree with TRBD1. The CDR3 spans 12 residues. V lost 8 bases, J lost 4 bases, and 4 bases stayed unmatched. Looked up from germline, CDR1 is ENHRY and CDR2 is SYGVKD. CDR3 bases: TGTGCCATCCTAGACAGGGGTTACGAGCAGTACTTC. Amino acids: CAILDRGYEQYF.

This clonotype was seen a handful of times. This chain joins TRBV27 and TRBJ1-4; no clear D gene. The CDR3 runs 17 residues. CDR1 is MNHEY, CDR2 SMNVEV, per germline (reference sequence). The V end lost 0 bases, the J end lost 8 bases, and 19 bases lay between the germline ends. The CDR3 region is CASSLSMLGEVGEKLFF. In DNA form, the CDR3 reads TGTGCCAGCAGTTTATCCATGCTCGGGGAGGTGGGCGAAAAACTGTTTTTT.

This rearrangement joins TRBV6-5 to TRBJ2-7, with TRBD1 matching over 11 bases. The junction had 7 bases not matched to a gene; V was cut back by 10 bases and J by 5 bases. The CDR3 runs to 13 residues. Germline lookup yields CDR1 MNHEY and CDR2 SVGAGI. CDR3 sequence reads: CATLGQGDNEQYF. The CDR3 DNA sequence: TGTGCCACATTGGGACAGGGGGATAACGAGCAGTACTTC.